This T cell receptor beta chain stems from a study of blood T cell repertoires in COVID-19. Study summary: Spain, Italy and the United States supplied samples that represented acute and convalescent COVID-19.

The germline gives CDR1 SGHVS, CDR2 FQNEAQ. V was trimmed by 1 base and J by 2 bases, leaving 12 bases between them. The CDR3 contains 15 residues. Data came from immunoSEQ multiplex PCR; TCRdb stores just in-frame clones and leaves some out. The sample includes roughly 120,000 clones, about 90% of them seen just once. The specimen was peripheral blood. The V call is TRBV7-8, the J call TRBJ2-7, with TRBD2 as a possible D gene (6 bases). The sequence derives from a woman aged 45-65 years with acute or convalescent COVID-19. The CDR3 nucleotides are TGTGCCAGCAGCTTAGATGGCGGGGCGACCTACGAGCAGTACTTC. Encoded protein: CASSLDGGATYEQYF. The full variable domain, in which reference TRBV7-8 and TRBJ2-7 provide the parts outside the CDR3, is GAGVSQSPRYKVAKRGQDVALRCDPISGHVSLFWYQQALGQGPEFLTYFQNEAQLDKSGLPSDRFFAERPEGSVSTLKIQRTQQEDSAVYLCASSLDGGATYEQYFGPGTRLTVT.